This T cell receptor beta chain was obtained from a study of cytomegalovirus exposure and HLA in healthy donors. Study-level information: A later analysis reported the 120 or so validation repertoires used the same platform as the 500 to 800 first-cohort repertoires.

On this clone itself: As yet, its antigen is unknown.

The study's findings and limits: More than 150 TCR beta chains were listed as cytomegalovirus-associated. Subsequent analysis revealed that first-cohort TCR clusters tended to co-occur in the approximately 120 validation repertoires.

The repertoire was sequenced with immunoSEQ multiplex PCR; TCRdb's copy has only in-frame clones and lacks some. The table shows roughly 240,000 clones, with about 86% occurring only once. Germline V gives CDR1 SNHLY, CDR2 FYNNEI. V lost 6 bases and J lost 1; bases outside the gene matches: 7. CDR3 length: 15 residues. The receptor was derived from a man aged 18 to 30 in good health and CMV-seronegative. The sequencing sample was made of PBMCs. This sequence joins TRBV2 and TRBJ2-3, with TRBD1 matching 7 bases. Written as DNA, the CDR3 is TGTGCCAGCAGGGTTACAGGGGTGGGCACAGATACGCAGTATTTT. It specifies CASRVTGVGTDTQYF.